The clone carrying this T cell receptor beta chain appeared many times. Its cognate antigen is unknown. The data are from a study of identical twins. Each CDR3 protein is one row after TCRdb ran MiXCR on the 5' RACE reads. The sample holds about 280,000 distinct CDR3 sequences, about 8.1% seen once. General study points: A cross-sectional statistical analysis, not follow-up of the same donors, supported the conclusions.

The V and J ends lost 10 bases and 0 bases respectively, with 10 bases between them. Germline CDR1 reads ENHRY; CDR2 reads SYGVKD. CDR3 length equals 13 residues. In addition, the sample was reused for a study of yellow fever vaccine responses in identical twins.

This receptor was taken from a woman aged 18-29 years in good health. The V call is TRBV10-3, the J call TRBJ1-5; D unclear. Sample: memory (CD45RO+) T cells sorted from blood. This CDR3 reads CATSQNSNQPQHF. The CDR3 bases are TGTGCCACCTCTCAGAATAGCAATCAGCCCCAGCATTTT.